This TCR beta chain was documented in a study of cytomegalovirus exposure and HLA in healthy donors. Turning to the study itself: Earlier work reported around 110 million unique TCR beta sequences from about 180 million T cells. When 350 to 500 donors were genotyped, roughly 80% of them were found to fall in the Caucasian-associated ancestry cluster.

Amplification used 60 Vbeta primers and 13 Jbeta primers. Sequenced by immunoSEQ multiplex PCR; TCRdb stores in-frame clones only, minus some. The table has 65,000 to 90,000 clones, 65% to 75% seen once. The table lists this clone with a few counts. What it binds is unknown. Whole-study findings and limits: DRB1 had the most TCR associations and HLA-C the fewest, a later analysis found, with rates varying by HLA locus. In a later analysis, the majority of CMV-associated beta chains seemingly showed HLA restriction.

V gave up 0 bases and J gave up 3 bases, with 14 bases separating them. Germline V gene data show CDR1 as GTSNPN and CDR2 as SVGIG (reference sequence). CDR3 length: 15 residues. Sequenced input: PBMCs. This clonotype was sampled from a man aged 60 to 75 in good health and CMV-seronegative. The chain has TRBV30 and TRBJ2-5, with D uncertain. The CDR3 coding sequence is TGTGCCTGGAGTGTAAGAGGTCGGCCTAAAGAGACCCAGTACTTC. Protein sequence: CAWSVRGRPKETQYF.